These 18 T cell receptor beta chains originate from one sample sequenced in a study of Graves' ophthalmopathy and Graves' hyperthyroidism (dated by TCRdb to between 2018 and 2020). TCRdb names Illumina HiSeq 2000 as the instrument used. TCR beta CDR3 regions were amplified from RNA transcripts for repertoire sequencing. A first-round RT-PCR used HTBI primers with the Qiagen OneStep RT-PCR kit, followed by a second-round multiplex PCR, size selection and purification. TCRdb reprocessed the public reads (quality trimming at Q25 with fastp, clone calling with MiXCR) and kept in-frame beta chains. Rows merge per CDR3 protein into single entries with the most common DNA and genes. This sample gives 620,000 or so distinct CDR3 sequences in total; roughly 20% of them show up just once. The ten most abundant clones make up more than 5.5% of the sample. The sequenced sample was peripheral blood. The receptors were gathered from a woman under 30 with stable Graves' hyperthyroidism. Some clones in this sample may be carry-over from other donors' samples. Donor details come from another sample of the same person, matched by shared clones.

V is TRBV15 and J is TRBJ1-3; a possible D gene is TRBD1 (5 bases). CDR3 length: 16 amino acids. Germline assignment: CDR1 LNHNV and CDR2 YYDKDF (reference sequence). The V and J ends lost 1 base and 2 bases respectively, with 12 bases between them. The CDR3 loop is CATSRGIGRAGNTIYF. For the CDR3, the DNA is TGTGCCACCAGCAGAGGGATCGGCAGGGCTGGAAACACCATATATTTT.

This clonotype was detected ten times or more. The chain combines TRBV4-2 with TRBJ1-2; D is undetermined. This CDR3 is 17 amino acids long. Germline V gives CDR1 LGHNA, CDR2 YNFKEQ. Trimming left V 5 bases short and J 2 bases short, with 21 bases between. In DNA, the CDR3 is TGTGCCAGCAGCGCCGCACAACAGAGGACTTTGAACTATGGCTACACCTTC. It codes for CASSAAQQRTLNYGYTF.

V and J are TRBV29-1 and TRBJ2-7, with a tentative D call TRBD1 (5 bases). V was clipped by 2 bases and J by 0 bases, with 14 bases between them. The V gene's germline CDR1 is SQVTM and CDR2 ANQGSEA. The length of the CDR3 is 15 residues. CDR3 sequence reads: CSVEFFEDNSYEQYF. The DNA for the CDR3 is TGCAGCGTTGAATTTTTCGAGGACAACTCCTACGAGCAGTACTTC.

This clonotype came up many times. The chain is built from TRBV11-1 and TRBJ1-2, with 9 positions matching TRBD1. The CDR3 totals 16 residues. Unmatched junction bases numbered 12, after V lost 5 bases and J lost 5 bases. Looked up from germline, CDR1 is SGHAT and CDR2 is FQDESV (reference sequence). The CDR3 sequence: CASSTLGGTGRYGYTF. DNA of the CDR3: TGTGCCAGCAGCACTCTCGGAGGGACAGGGCGGTATGGCTACACCTTC.

This clonotype came up many times. The rearrangement links TRBV6-5 to TRBJ1-2, with D perhaps matching TRBD1 (5 bases). Per the germline V gene, CDR1 is MNHEY and CDR2 is SVGAGI. With 7 bases removed from V and 5 bases from J, the gap between germline ends came to 17 bases. CDR3 size: 14 residues. CDR3 sequence reads: CASIRPGQGYGYTF. The DNA for the CDR3 is TGTGCCAGCATCCGTCCCGGACAAGGATATGGCTACACCTTC.

This clonotype was seen once. The V call is TRBV4-3, the J call TRBJ2-2; D is unclear. Germline CDR1 is LGHNA and CDR2 is YSLEER. The ends were cut back, 1 base at V and 5 bases at J, with 8 bases in the middle. This CDR3 has 14 residues. CDR3 nucleotide sequence: TGCGCCAGCAGCCAAGGGCCCCTGACCGGGGAGCTGTTTTTT. This sequence encodes CASSQGPLTGELFF.

V is TRBV12-3 or TRBV12-4 and J is TRBJ1-5, with D perhaps TRBD1 (5 bases). The length of the CDR3 is 16 residues. Trimming took 2 bases from V and 2 from J, leaving 13 bases between them. Here the CDR3 DNA reads TGTGCCAGCAGTTTAATGCAGGGATCGGGCAATCAGCCCCAGCATTTT. Encoded protein: CASSLMQGSGNQPQHF.

This clonotype was recorded at least ten times. V is TRBV20-1 and J is TRBJ1-5; TRBD1 might be the D (6 bases). V lost 2 bases and J lost 1, with 12 bases in between. Germline V gene data show CDR1 as DFQATT and CDR2 as SNEGSKA (reference sequence). CDR3 length: 15 amino acids. The CDR3 is CSARKSQGSNQPQHF. CDR3 sequence (DNA): TGCAGTGCTAGAAAGAGCCAGGGGAGCAATCAGCCCCAGCATTTT.

This clonotype was counted many times. The V and J genes are TRBV29-1 and TRBJ2-2; D unresolved. CDR1 and CDR2 from the germline V gene are SQVTM and ANQGSEA. The CDR3 is made up of 12 amino acids. The V gene lost 4 bases and the J gene lost 4 bases, with 7 bases spanning the gap. The CDR3 coding sequence is TGCAGCGTTGGACACTTCACCGGGGAGCTGTTTTTT. Translating it yields CSVGHFTGELFF.

In the case of this clonotype: Its ends do not fully match the called genes, so a read error is possible. This chain connects TRBV10-3 to TRBJ1-5, with a tentative D call TRBD1 (5 bases). Germline-derived CDR1 and CDR2 are ENHRY and SYGVKD. This CDR3 is built from 15 residues. CDR3 bases: TGTGCCGTTCCTTTCAAGGCCAAGGGGAATCAGCCTCAGCATTTT. It codes for CAVPFKAKGNQPQHF.

Only a few counts were recorded for this clonotype. The J gene is TRBJ1-1, the V gene TRBV20-1, with 8 bases aligning to TRBD1. CDR3 size: 16 residues. Germline V gives CDR1 DFQATT, CDR2 SNEGSKA (reference sequence). The J segment lost 0 bases and the V segment lost 1 base, leaving 7 bases of the junction unmatched. Here the CDR3 reads CSARGGRGPMNTEAFF. CDR3 nucleotide sequence: TGCAGTGCTAGAGGGGGCAGGGGGCCAATGAACACTGAAGCTTTCTTT.

This clonotype showed up many times. This chain links TRBV12-3 or TRBV12-4 with TRBJ2-4, with D maybe TRBD1 (6 bases). The V end lost 6 bases, the J end lost 8 bases, and 14 bases lay between the germline ends. The CDR3 loop spans 13 amino acids. CDR3 bases: TGTGCCAGCAGCCCTCCTGCAGGGGACATTCAGTACTTC. Amino acid sequence: CASSPPAGDIQYF.

There are many counts of this clonotype. The chain couples TRBV6-1 to TRBJ2-2, with a possible D match to TRBD2 (6 bases). Germline V gives CDR1 MNHNS, CDR2 SASEGT. CDR3 length: 14 residues. V shed 6 bases and J shed 0 bases, with 8 bases lying between them. Here the CDR3 reads CASRVAANTGELFF. The CDR3 DNA reads as TGTGCCAGCAGGGTAGCGGCGAACACCGGGGAGCTGTTTTTT.

J is TRBJ1-6 and V is TRBV19, with TRBD1 identical over 8 bases. In germline, CDR1 is LNHDA, CDR2 SQIVND (reference sequence). The trim removed 9 bases at V and 0 bases at J, leaving 7 bases unmatched. The CDR3 length is 16 residues. The CDR3, as DNA: TGTGCCAGCGGTCTGACAGGGGTCTCCTATAATTCACCCCTCCACTTT. Its protein is CASGLTGVSYNSPLHF.

This clonotype was counted many times. The genes are TRBV6-1 and TRBJ2-5; possibly TRBD1 for D (5 bases). CDR1 and CDR2 from the germline V gene are MNHNS and SASEGT. Trimming left V 2 bases short and J 3 bases short, with 19 bases between. This CDR3 is built from 17 residues. In nucleotides, the CDR3 is TGTGCCAGCAGTGAATCTTCACCAGGGTCGGTGGAAGAGACCCAGTACTTC. Its protein is CASSESSPGSVEETQYF.

This clonotype is deemed medium-sized (0.01 to 0.1%). The chain uses TRBV12-3 or TRBV12-4 and TRBJ2-5, with 8 positions matching TRBD1. J was trimmed by 5 bases and V by 4 bases; bases with no gene match: 9. The CDR3 consists of 15 residues. As DNA, the CDR3 is TGTGCCAGCAGTTGGGGGACAGGTGACACGGAGACCCAGTACTTC. Its protein is CASSWGTGDTETQYF.

This clonotype occurred many times. The chain has TRBV7-9 and TRBJ2-7; D assignment may be TRBD1 or TRBD2 (5 bases each). This CDR3 spans 14 amino acids. From germline, CDR1 is SEHNR and CDR2 FQNEAQ (reference sequence). Trimming left V 6 bases short and J 4 bases short, with 16 bases between. CDR3 protein: CASSLAGAGYEQYF. In DNA form, the CDR3 reads TGTGCCAGCAGTTTGGCCGGGGCCGGTTACGAGCAGTACTTC.

The V and J genes are TRBV6-5 and TRBJ2-7; D not resolved. CDR1 and CDR2 from the germline V gene are MNHEY and SVGAGI. This CDR3 is built from 15 residues. Deletions cut 3 bases from V and 5 bases from J, with 17 bases between. DNA for the CDR3: TGTGCCAGCAGTTATCAAGGGTACCCTAACGACGAGCAGTACTTC. It translates to CASSYQGYPNDEQYF.